This entry features one T cell receptor (beta chain) sequence. This sample stems from a study of blood T cell repertoires in COVID-19. Study-level background: T cells, B-cell-depleted T cells, or PBMCs supplied cDNA or gDNA.

Only in-frame clones appear in the TCRdb table, and some are missing; sequencing was by immunoSEQ multiplex PCR. Of fewer than 35,000 clones listed, 85% to 90% are singletons. The ends were cut back, 2 bases at V and 1 base at J, with 8 bases in the middle. This CDR3 has 14 residues. Per the germline V gene, CDR1 is KGHSH and CDR2 is LQKENI. The chain has TRBV18 and TRBJ1-2, with D uncertain. The specimen sequenced was peripheral blood. The sequence derives from a man in his fifties or sixties with active COVID-19. CDR3 DNA sequence: TGTGCCAGCTCACCAGGGCAGCTTAACTATGGCTACACCTTC. It encodes CASSPGQLNYGYTF. The full variable domain, completed using reference TRBV18 and TRBJ1-2, is NAGVMQNPRHLVRRRGQEARLRCSPMKGHSHVYWYRQLPEEGLKFMVYLQKENIIDESGMPKERFSAEFPKEGPSILRIQQVVRGDSAAYFCASSPGQLNYGYTFGSGTRLTVV.